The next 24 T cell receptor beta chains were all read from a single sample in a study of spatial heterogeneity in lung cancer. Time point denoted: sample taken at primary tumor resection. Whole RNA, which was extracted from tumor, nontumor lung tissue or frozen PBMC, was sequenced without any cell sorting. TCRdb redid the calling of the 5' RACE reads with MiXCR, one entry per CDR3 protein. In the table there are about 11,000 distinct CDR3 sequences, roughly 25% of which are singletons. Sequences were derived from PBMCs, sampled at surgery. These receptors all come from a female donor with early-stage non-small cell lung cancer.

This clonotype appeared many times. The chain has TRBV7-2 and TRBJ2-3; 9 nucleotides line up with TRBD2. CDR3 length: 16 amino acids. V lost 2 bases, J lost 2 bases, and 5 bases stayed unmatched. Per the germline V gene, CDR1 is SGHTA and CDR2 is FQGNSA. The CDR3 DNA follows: TGTGCCAGCAGCTTACCGCTAGCGGGACCCACAGATACGCAGTATTTT. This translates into CASSLPLAGPTDTQYF.

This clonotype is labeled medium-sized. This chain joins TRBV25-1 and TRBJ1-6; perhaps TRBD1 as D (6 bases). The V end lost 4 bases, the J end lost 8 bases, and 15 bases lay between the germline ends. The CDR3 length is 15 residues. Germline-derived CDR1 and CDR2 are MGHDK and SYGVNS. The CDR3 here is CASSAAPRGDSPLHF. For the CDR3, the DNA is TGTGCCAGCAGTGCAGCCCCCAGGGGTGATTCACCCCTCCACTTT.

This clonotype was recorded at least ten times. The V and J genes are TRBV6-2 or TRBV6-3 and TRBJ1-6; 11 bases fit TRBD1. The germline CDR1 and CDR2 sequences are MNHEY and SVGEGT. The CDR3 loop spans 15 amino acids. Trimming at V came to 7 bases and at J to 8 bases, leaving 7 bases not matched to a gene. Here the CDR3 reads CASIPDRGRDSPLHF. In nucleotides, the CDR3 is TGTGCCAGCATCCCGGACAGGGGGCGAGATTCACCCCTCCACTTT.

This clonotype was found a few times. The CDR3 region is CASSVWTGDGYTF. The CDR3 DNA follows: TGTGCCAGCAGCGTCTGGACAGGGGATGGCTACACCTTC. J is TRBJ1-2 and V is TRBV9; TRBD1 matches at 9 bases. The CDR3 totals 13 residues. After removal of 2 bases from V and 6 bases from J, the junction contained 2 bases not matched to a gene. Germline lookup yields CDR1 SGDLS and CDR2 YYNGEE.

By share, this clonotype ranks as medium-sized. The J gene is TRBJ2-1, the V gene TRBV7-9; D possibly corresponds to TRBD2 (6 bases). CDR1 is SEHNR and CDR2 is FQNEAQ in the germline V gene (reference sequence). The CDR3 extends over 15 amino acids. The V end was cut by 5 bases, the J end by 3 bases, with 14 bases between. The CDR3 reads CASSRPMGGYNEQFF. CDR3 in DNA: TGTGCCAGCAGCCGCCCTATGGGGGGCTACAATGAGCAGTTCTTC.

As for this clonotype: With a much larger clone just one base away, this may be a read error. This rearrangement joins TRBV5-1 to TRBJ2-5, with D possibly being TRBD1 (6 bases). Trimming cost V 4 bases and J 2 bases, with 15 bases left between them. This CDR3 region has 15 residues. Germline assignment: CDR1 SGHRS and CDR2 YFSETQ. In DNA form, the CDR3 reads TGCGCCAGCAGCGGCGGCACTCAGGGGCAAGAGACCCAGTACTTC. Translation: CASSGGTQGQETQYF.

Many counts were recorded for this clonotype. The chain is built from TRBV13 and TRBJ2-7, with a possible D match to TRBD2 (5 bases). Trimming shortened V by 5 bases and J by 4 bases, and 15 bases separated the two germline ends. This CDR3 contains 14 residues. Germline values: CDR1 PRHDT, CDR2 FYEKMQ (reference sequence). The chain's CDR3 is CASSRKGSFYEQYF. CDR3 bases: TGTGCCAGCAGCCGGAAAGGGAGTTTTTACGAGCAGTACTTC.

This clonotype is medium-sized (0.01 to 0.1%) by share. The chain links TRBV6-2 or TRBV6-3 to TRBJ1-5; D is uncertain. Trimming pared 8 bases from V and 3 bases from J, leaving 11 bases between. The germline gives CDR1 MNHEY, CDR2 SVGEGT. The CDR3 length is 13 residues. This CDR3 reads CASREGYNQPQHF. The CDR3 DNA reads TGTGCCAGCCGTGAGGGTTACAATCAGCCCCAGCATTTT.

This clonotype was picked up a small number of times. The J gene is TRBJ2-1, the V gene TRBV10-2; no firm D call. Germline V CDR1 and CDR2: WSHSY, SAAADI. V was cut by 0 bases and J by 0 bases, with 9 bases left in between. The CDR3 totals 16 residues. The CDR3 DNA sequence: TGCGCCAGCAGTGAGTCGGCCGGACGCTCCTACAATGAGCAGTTCTTC. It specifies CASSESAGRSYNEQFF.

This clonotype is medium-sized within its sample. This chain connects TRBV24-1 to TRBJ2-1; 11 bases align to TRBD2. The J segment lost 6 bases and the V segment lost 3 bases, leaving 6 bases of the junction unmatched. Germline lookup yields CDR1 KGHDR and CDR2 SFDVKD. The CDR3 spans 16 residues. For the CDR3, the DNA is TGTGCCACCAGTGATACCGGGACTAGCGGCGTCAATGAGCAGTTCTTC. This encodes CATSDTGTSGVNEQFF.

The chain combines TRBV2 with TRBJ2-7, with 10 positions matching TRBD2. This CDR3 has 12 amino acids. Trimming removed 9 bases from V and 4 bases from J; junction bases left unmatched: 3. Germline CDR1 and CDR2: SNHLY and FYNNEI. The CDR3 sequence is CARGLADYEQYF. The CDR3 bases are TGTGCCAGAGGACTAGCGGATTACGAGCAGTACTTC. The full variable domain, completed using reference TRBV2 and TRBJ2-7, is EPEVTQTPSHQVTQMGQEVILRCVPISNHLYFYWYRQILGQKVEFLVSFYNNEISEKSEIFDDQFSVERPDGSNFTLKIRSTKLEDSAMYFCARGLADYEQYFGPGTRLTVT.

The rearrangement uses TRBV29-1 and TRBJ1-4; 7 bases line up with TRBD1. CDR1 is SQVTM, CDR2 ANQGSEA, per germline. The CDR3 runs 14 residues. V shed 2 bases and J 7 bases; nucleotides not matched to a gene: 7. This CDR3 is CSVELDRDGEKLFF. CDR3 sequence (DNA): TGCAGCGTTGAACTAGACAGGGATGGTGAAAAACTGTTTTTT.

The CDR3 DNA sequence: TGTGCCAGCAGCTTACGGGGGACAGGGTCAGGGGGCACTGAAGCTTTCTTT. Encoded protein: CASSLRGTGSGGTEAFF. This chain joins TRBV7-6 and TRBJ1-1, with 9 nucleotides matching TRBD1. Germline V gives CDR1 SGHVS, CDR2 FNYEAQ. With 2 bases clipped from V and 4 bases from J, the junction kept 11 bases outside the gene matches. CDR3 length: 17 amino acids.

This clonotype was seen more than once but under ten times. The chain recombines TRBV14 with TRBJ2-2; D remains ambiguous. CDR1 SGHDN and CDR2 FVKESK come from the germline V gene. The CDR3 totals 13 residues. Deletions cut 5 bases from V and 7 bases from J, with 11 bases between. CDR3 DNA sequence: TGTGCCAGCAGCTATGACCTCAGCGGGGAGCTGTTTTTT. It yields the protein CASSYDLSGELFF.

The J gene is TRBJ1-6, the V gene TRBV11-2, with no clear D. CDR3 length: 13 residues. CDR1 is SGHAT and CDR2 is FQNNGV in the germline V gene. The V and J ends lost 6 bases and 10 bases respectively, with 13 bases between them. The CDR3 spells CASRDGMGSPLHF. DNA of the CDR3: TGTGCCAGCAGGGACGGCATGGGATCACCCCTCCACTTT.

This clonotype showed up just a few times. DNA of the CDR3: TGTGCCAGCAGCGTAGGTTCAGGGTACAATGAGCAGTTCTTC. Translated, it gives CASSVGSGYNEQFF. This chain joins TRBV9 and TRBJ2-1; maybe TRBD1 (5 bases). The CDR3 has 14 residues. Trimming took off 0 bases at V and 4 bases at J, with 8 bases between the two ends. The V gene's germline CDR1 is SGDLS and CDR2 YYNGEE.

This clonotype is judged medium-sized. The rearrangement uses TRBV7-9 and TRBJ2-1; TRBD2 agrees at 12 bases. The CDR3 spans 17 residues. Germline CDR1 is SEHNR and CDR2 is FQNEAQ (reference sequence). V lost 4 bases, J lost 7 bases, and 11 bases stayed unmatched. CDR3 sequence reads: CASSSRTSGASRNEQFF. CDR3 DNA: TGTGCCAGCAGCTCTAGGACTAGCGGGGCGTCTCGGAATGAGCAGTTCTTC.

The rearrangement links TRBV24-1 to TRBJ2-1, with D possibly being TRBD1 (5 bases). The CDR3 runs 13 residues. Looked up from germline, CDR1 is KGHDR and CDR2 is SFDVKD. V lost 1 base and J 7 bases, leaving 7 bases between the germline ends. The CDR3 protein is CATSDLAGNEQFF. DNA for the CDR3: TGTGCCACCAGTGATTTAGCAGGGAATGAGCAGTTCTTC.

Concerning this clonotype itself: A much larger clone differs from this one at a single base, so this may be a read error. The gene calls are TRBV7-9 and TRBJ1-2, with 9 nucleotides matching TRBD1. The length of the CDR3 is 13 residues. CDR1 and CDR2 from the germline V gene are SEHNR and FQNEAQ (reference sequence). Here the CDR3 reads CVSSAGQGSGYTF. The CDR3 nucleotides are TGTGTCAGCAGCGCGGGACAGGGCTCTGGCTACACCTTC.

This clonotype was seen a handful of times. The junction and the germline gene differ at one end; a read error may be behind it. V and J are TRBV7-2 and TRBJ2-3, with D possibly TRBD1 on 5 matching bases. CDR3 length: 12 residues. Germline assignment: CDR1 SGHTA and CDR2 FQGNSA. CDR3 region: CASSLAQAKGSF. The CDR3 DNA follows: TGTGCCAGCAGCTTAGCGCAGGCGAAGGGGTCATTT.

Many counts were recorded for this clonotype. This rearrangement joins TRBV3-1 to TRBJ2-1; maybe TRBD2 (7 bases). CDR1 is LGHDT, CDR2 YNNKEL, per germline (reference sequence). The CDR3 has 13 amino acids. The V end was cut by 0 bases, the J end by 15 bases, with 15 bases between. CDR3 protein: CASSQDWGRERFF. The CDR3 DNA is TGTGCCAGCAGCCAAGATTGGGGGCGGGAGAGGTTCTTC.

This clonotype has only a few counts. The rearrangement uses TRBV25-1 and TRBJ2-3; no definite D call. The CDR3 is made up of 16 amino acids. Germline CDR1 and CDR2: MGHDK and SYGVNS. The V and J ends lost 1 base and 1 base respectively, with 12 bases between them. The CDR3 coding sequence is TGTGCCAGCAGTGAATCGTCAGCCTGGGGCACAGATACGCAGTATTTT. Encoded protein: CASSESSAWGTDTQYF.

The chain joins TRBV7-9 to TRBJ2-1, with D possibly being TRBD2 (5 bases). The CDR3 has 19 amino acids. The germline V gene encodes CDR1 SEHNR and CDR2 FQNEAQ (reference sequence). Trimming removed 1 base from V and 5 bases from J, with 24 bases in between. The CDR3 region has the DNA TGTGCCAGCAGCTTAGTGGTCGGTGTTTCCGGGGTTGGAAACAATGAGCAGTTCTTC. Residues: CASSLVVGVSGVGNNEQFF.

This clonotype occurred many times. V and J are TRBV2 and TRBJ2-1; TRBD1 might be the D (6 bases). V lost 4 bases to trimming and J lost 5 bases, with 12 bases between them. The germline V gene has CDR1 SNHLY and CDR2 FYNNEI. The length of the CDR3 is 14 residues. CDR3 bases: TGTGCCAGCAGTGGCCCCCAGGGGCACAATGAGCAGTTCTTC. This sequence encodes CASSGPQGHNEQFF.